This T cell receptor beta chain was recorded in a study of cytomegalovirus exposure and HLA in healthy donors. Study conclusions and caveats: Reports described diagnosis of cytomegalovirus status by the classifier as highly specific and sensitive.

It was the roughly 110-subject validation cohort, separate from the roughly 700-subject first cohort, to which the donors belonged. CDR1 is SNHLY, CDR2 FYNNEI, per germline. The CDR3 loop spans 12 amino acids. V gave up 4 bases and J gave up 10 bases, with 13 bases separating them. Profiled with immunoSEQ multiplex PCR; TCRdb holds only in-frame clones, not every one. The data contain fewer than 200,000 clones, around 85% of them singletons. As to this clone: Its antigen is not known.

The source is a young man in good health and CMV-seropositive. Input material: PBMCs. The chain links TRBV2 to TRBJ1-1; unclear D gene. The CDR3 loop reads CASSADWEGAFF. In nucleotides, the CDR3 is TGTGCCAGCAGTGCGGATTGGGAGGGAGCTTTCTTT.